This T cell receptor beta chain was found in a study of blood T cell repertoires in COVID-19. CDR3 length equals 14 residues. V lost 6 bases and J lost 5; bases outside the gene matches: 7. CDR1 is SGHAT, CDR2 FQDESV, per germline (reference sequence). Seattle's cohort entered during active infection and was followed longitudinally. TCRdb's table, derived via immunoSEQ multiplex PCR, lists solely in-frame clones and lacks some. The data contain roughly 440,000 clones, around 88% of them singletons. This TCR was sampled from a woman aged 50 to 60 with COVID-19, enrolled during active disease. The chain employs TRBV11-1 and TRBJ2-3, with 8 bases identical to TRBD2. Sequenced material: peripheral blood. For the CDR3, the DNA is TGTGCCAGCAGACGGGGGGGGGCCGAAGATACGCAGTATTTT. This encodes CASRRGGAEDTQYF.